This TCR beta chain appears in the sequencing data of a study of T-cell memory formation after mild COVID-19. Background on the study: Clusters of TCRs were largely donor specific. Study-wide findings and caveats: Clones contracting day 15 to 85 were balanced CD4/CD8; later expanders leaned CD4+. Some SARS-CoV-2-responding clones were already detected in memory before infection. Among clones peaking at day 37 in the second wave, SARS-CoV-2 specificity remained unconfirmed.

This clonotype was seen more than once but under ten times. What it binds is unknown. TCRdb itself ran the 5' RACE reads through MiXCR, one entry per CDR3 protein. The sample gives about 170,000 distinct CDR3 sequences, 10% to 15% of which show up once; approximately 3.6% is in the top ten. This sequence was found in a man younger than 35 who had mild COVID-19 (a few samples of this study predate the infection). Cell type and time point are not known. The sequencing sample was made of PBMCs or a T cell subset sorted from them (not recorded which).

The CDR3 coding sequence is TGTGCCAGCAGTTTAGGGCCAGGGGAGGTGTACACTGAAGCTTTCTTT. It encodes CASSLGPGEVYTEAFF. The V gene is TRBV27, the J gene TRBJ1-1, with D possibly TRBD1 on 6 matching bases. Germline loops: CDR1 MNHEY, CDR2 SMNVEV (reference sequence). V was shortened by 2 bases and J by 3 bases, with 16 bases between the two germline ends. The CDR3 totals 16 residues.